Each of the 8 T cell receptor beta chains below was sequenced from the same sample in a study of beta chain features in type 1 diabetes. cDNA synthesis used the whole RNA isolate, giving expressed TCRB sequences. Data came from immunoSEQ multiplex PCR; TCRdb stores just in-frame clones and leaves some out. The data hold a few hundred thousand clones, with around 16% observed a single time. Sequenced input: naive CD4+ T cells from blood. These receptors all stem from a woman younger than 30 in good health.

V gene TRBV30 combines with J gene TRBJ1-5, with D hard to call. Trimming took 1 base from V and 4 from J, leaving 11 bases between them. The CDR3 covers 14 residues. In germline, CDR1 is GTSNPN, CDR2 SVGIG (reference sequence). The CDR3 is CAWSAGRGNQPQHF. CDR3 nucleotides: TGTGCCTGGAGTGCCGGGCGGGGAAATCAGCCCCAGCATTTT.

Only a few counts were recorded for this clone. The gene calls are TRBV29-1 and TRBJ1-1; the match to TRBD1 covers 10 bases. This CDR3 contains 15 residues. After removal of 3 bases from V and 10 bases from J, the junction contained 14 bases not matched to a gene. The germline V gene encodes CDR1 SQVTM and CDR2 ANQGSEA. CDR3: CSVDYPDRGLRGAFF. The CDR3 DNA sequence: TGCAGCGTTGATTACCCCGACAGGGGGCTACGAGGAGCTTTCTTT.

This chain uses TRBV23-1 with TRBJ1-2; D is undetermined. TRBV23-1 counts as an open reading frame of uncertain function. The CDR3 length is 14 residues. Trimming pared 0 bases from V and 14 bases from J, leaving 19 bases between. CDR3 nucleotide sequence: TGCGCCAGCAGTCAATCGACGACCGGCCTTGGCAGGACCTTC. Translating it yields CASSQSTTGLGRTF.

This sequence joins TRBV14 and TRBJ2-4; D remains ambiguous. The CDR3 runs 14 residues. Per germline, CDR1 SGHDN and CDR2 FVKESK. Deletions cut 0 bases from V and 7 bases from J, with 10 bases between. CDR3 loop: CASSQDRSSNIQYF. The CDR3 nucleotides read TGTGCCAGCAGCCAAGATCGGAGTAGTAACATTCAGTACTTC.

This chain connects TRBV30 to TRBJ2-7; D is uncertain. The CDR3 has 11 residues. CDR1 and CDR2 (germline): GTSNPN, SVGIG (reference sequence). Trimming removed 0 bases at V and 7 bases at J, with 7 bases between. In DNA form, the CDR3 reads TGTGCCTGGAGTGTAAGGAGAGAGCAGTACTTC. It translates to CAWSVRREQYF. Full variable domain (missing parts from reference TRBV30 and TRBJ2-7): SQTIHQWPATLVQPVGSPLSLECTVEGTSNPNLYWYRQAAGRGLQLLFYSVGIGQISSEVPQNLSASRPQDRQFILSSKKLLLSDSGFYLCAWSVRREQYFGPGTRLTVT.

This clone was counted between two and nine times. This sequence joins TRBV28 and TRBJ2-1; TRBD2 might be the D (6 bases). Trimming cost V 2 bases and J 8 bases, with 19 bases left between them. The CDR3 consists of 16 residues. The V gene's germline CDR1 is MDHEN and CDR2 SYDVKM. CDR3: CASSLRGSPRFDEQFF. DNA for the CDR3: TGTGCCAGCAGTTTACGGGGGTCCCCCCGGTTCGATGAGCAGTTCTTC.

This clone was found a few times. The CDR3 protein is CAWSVQGTANTEAFF. CDR3 bases: TGTGCCTGGAGTGTACAGGGGACGGCCAACACTGAAGCTTTCTTT. V is TRBV30 and J is TRBJ1-1, with TRBD1 matching 7 bases. CDR1 and CDR2 from the germline V gene are GTSNPN and SVGIG (reference sequence). V gave up 0 bases and J gave up 2 bases; unmatched junction bases: 6. This CDR3 is 15 amino acids long.

CDR3: CASSLVAGSNTGELFF. The CDR3 DNA reads as TGCGCCAGCAGCTTGGTCGCGGGGTCCAACACCGGGGAGCTGTTTTTT. The chain recombines TRBV5-1 with TRBJ2-2, with D perhaps TRBD2 (6 bases). In germline, CDR1 is SGHRS, CDR2 YFSETQ. The CDR3 is 16 amino acids. The V gene lost 0 bases and the J gene lost 2 bases, with 11 bases spanning the gap.